Presented here are 8 T cell receptor beta chains from one specimen sequenced in a study of T cell changes during pregnancy in multiple sclerosis. The method was immunoSEQ multiplex PCR; TCRdb's version includes in-frame clones alone and lacks a portion of them. Here the sample spans 25,000 to 35,000 clones, over 80% being singletons. This specimen was CD8+ T cells from peripheral blood mononuclear cells, taken in the first trimester of pregnancy. The receptors originated from a female donor with multiple sclerosis, enrolled in a pregnancy study.

The chain combines TRBV9 with TRBJ2-5, with 12 bases that match TRBD2. The CDR3 length is 16 residues. Trimming cost V 4 bases and J 0 bases; bases outside gene matches: 4. Germline values: CDR1 SGDLS, CDR2 YYNGEE. The DNA for the CDR3 is TGTGCCAGCAGCTCCGGACTAGCGGGACACCAAGAGACCCAGTACTTC. It specifies CASSSGLAGHQETQYF.

CDR3 sequence reads: CASSQGVRTEAFF. CDR3 coding DNA: TGTGCCAGCAGTCAAGGGGTTCGGACTGAAGCTTTCTTT. The chain combines TRBV27 with TRBJ1-1; D might be TRBD1 (5 bases). The CDR3 runs to 13 residues. Trimming cost V 5 bases and J 5 bases, with 12 bases left between them. Germline V gene lookup returns CDR1 MNHEY and CDR2 SMNVEV (reference sequence).

This rearrangement joins TRBV7-9 to TRBJ2-7; D not resolved. Germline V gene data show CDR1 as SEHNR and CDR2 as FQNEAQ (reference sequence). The V end lost 5 bases, the J end lost 3 bases, and 11 bases lay between the germline ends. This CDR3 has 13 residues. CDR3 protein: CASSPPTSYEQYF. Here the CDR3 DNA reads TGTGCCAGCAGCCCCCCGACAAGCTACGAGCAGTACTTC. The full variable domain, rest sourced from reference TRBV7-9 and TRBJ2-7, is DTGVSQNPRHKITKRGQNVTFRCDPISEHNRLYWYRQTLGQGPEFLTYFQNEAQLEKSRLLSDRFSAERPKGSFSTLEIQRTEQGDSAMYLCASSPPTSYEQYFGPGTRLTVT.

The rearrangement joins TRBV5-6 to TRBJ2-5, with D possibly being TRBD1 (6 bases). The CDR3 is 15 amino acids. Germline-derived CDR1 and CDR2 are SGHDT and YYEEEE. Trimming pared 3 bases from V and 0 bases from J, leaving 12 bases between. CDR3 nucleotide sequence: TGTGCCAGCAGCTCCGGACAGACGTACCAAGAGACCCAGTACTTC. This codes for CASSSGQTYQETQYF.

The chain recombines TRBV19 with TRBJ1-1; TRBD1 matches at 8 bases. The CDR3 loop spans 19 amino acids. J gave up 6 bases and V 3 bases, and 21 bases lay outside the gene matches. Germline CDR1 is LNHDA and CDR2 is SQIVND (reference sequence). CDR3 loop: CASSIISLGQGARVAEAFF. The DNA of the CDR3 is TGTGCCAGTAGTATCATTTCTCTGGGGCAGGGGGCTCGAGTGGCTGAAGCTTTCTTT. Combining the CDR3 with reference TRBV19 and TRBJ1-1 gives the whole variable domain DGGITQSPKYLFRKEGQNVTLSCEQNLNHDAMYWYRQDPGQGLRLIYYSQIVNDFQKGDIAEGYSVSREKKESFPLTVTSAQKNPTAFYLCASSIISLGQGARVAEAFFGQGTRLTVV.

CDR3 in amino acids: CASSWTGVNSPLHF. CDR3 bases: TGTGCCAGCAGCTGGACAGGGGTTAATTCACCCCTCCACTTT. This rearrangement joins TRBV2 to TRBJ1-6; 9 bases align to TRBD1. The ends lost 6 bases at V and 6 bases at J; junction bases unmatched: 3. The germline V gene encodes CDR1 SNHLY and CDR2 FYNNEI. The length of the CDR3 is 14 residues.

The chain employs TRBV13 and TRBJ2-5, with 13 bases aligning to TRBD2. Germline lookup yields CDR1 PRHDT and CDR2 FYEKMQ (reference sequence). V lost 4 bases to trimming and J lost 5 bases; unmatched junction nucleotides: 16. CDR3 length equals 19 residues. CDR3 in DNA: TGTGCCAGCAGCTCGCCCGGGTCTACTAGCGGGGGGGCGGGGGAGACCCAGTACTTC. It yields the protein CASSSPGSTSGGAGETQYF.

The CDR3 is CASSLAAGGSYEQYF. Here the CDR3 DNA reads TGTGCCAGCAGCTTAGCGGCAGGGGGCTCCTACGAGCAGTACTTC. The chain has TRBV7-3 and TRBJ2-7; 7 bases agree with TRBD1. This CDR3 has 15 residues. CDR1 and CDR2 (germline): SGHTA, FQGTGA. Unmatched junction bases numbered 4, after V lost 2 bases and J lost 0 bases.